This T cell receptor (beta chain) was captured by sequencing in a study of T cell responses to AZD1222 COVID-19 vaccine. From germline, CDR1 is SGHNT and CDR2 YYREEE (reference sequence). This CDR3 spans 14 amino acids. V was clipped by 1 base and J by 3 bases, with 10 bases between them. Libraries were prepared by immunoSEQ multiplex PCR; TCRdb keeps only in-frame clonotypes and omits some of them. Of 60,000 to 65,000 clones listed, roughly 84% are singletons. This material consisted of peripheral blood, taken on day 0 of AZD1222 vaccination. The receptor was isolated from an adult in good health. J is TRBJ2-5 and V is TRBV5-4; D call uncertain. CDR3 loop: CASSLRQSKETQYF. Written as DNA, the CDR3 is TGTGCCAGCAGCTTGAGGCAGTCCAAAGAGACCCAGTACTTC.